This TCR beta chain was found in a study of blood T cell repertoires in COVID-19. Overall study: Some COVID-19 samples were acute and others convalescent; all came from the United States, Italy and Spain.

Clones were read by immunoSEQ multiplex PCR, and TCRdb kept only the in-frame ones, dropping some. The table includes around 120,000 clones, nearly 90% detected once. The ends were cut back, 2 bases at V and 8 bases at J, with 15 bases in the middle. CDR1 SGHTA and CDR2 FQGTGA come from the germline V gene. This CDR3 has 14 amino acids. The receptor comes from a woman aged 55-69 years with COVID-19, enrolled during active disease. The rearrangement joins TRBV7-3 to TRBJ1-2; D possibly corresponds to TRBD1 (6 bases). The sample was peripheral blood. CDR3 protein: CASSLLGQRSGYTF. CDR3 coding DNA: TGTGCCAGCAGCTTATTGGGACAACGGTCGGGCTACACCTTC. Using reference TRBV7-3 and TRBJ1-2 for the parts outside the CDR3, the full variable domain is GAGVSQTPSNKVTEKGKYVELRCDPISGHTALYWYRQSLGQGPEFLIYFQGTGAADDSGLPNDRFFAVRPEGSVSTLKIQRTERGDSAVYLCASSLLGQRSGYTFGSGTRLTVV.